This T cell receptor (beta chain) was recovered during a study of blood T cell repertoires in COVID-19. Study-wide background: Collection of acute and convalescent COVID-19 samples took place in the United States, Italy and Spain. From T cells, B-cell-depleted T cells, or PBMCs came the material, which was cDNA or gDNA.

Under the authors' procedure: Amplification of reference gene primers was used by the study to estimate nucleated cell counts. Only in-frame clones appear in the TCRdb table, and some are missing; sequencing was by immunoSEQ multiplex PCR. The V and J calls and clone size come from that table; D and trimming were worked out from the DNA. In the table there are roughly 240,000 clones, around 86% of which are singletons. Details on this clone: The same CDR3 arises from other DNA sequences in this sample as well.

The CDR3 covers 13 residues. The V gene's germline CDR1 is GTSNPN and CDR2 SVGIG (reference sequence). Trimming shortened V by 8 bases and J by 0 bases, and 11 bases separated the two germline ends. V gene TRBV30 combines with J gene TRBJ1-3, with unresolved D. The TCR was taken from a man aged 18 to 35 with active or convalescent COVID-19. The specimen sequenced was peripheral blood. CDR3 amino acids: CARGTSSGNTIYF. The CDR3 nucleotides read TGTGCCCGGGGAACTAGCTCTGGAAACACCATATATTTT.